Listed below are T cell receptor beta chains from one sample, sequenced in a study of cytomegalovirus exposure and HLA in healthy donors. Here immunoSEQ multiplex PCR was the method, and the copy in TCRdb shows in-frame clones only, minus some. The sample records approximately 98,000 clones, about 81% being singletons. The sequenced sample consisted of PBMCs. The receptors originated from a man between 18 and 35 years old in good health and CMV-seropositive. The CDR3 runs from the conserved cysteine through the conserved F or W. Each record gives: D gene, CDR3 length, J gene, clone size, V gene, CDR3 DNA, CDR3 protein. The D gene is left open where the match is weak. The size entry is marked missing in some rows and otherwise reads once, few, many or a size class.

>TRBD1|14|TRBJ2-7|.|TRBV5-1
TGCGCCAGCAGCGGGGGACAGGGGACCTACGAGCAGTACTTC
CASSGGQGTYEQYF
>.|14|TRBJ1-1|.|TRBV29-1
TGCAGCGTGCCCAGCCTACGGCAGGGCAGGGAAGCTTTCTTT
CSVPSLRQGREAFF
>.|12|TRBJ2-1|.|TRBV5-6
TGTGCCAGCAGCCGGTACTACAATGAGCAGTTCTTC
CASSRYYNEQFF
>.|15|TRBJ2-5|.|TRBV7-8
TGTGCCAGCAGCGCCACGCCGGGGATAAGGGAGACCCAGTACTTC
CASSATPGIRETQYF
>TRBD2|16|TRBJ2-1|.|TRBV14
TGTGCCAGCAGCCAAGGTCGACTAGCGGTTTACAATGAGCAGTTCTTC
CASSQGRLAVYNEQFF
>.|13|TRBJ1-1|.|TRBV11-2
TGTGCCAGCAGCCCCAGGGTCAACACTGAAGCTTTCTTT
CASSPRVNTEAFF
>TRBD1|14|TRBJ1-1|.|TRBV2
TGTGCCAGCAGCCAACGGACAGGGAACACTGAAGCTTTCTTT
CASSQRTGNTEAFF
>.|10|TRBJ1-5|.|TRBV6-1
TGTGCTGCAGGCAATCAGCCCCAGCATTTT
CAAGNQPQHF
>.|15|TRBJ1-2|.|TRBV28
TGTGCCAGCAAGTTTAAGGACAGCTCTAACTATGGCTACACCTTC
CASKFKDSSNYGYTF
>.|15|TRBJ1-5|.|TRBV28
TGTGCCAGCAGTGTACAGGGTACTTTCGGTCAGCCCCAGCATTTT
CASSVQGTFGQPQHF
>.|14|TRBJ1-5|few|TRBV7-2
TGTGCCAGCAGCCCTTCCGACAGGAGGAAGCCCCAGCATTTT
CASSPSDRRKPQHF
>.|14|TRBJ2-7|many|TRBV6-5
TGTGCCAGCAGTTACTCGAATCCTGGGGCCGAGCAGTACTTC
CASSYSNPGAEQYF
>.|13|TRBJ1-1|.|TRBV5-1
TGCGCCAGCAGCCCCTATATGGACACTGAAGCTTTCTTT
CASSPYMDTEAFF
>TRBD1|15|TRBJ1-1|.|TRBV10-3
TGTGCCATCAAGAAAGACAACAGGGGAGGCACTGAAGCTTTCTTT
CAIKKDNRGGTEAFF
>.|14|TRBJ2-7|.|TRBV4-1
TGCGCCAGCAGCCAAGTCGCAGTCTCCTACGAGCAGTACTTC
CASSQVAVSYEQYF
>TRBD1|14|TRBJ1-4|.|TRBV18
TGTGCCAGCTCACAGGGGGCCGGGGATGAAAAACTGTTTTTT
CASSQGAGDEKLFF
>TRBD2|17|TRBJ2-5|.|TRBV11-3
TGTGCCAGCAGCACCACCCGGACTAGCAAAGGGGAAGAGACCCAGTACTTC
CASSTTRTSKGEETQYF
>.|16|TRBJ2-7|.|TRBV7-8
TGTGCCAGCAGCTCCATGACAGTCGCCAGCTCCTACGAGCAGTACTTC
CASSSMTVASSYEQYF
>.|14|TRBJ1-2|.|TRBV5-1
TGCGCCAGCAGCTTGGCAGGGTTAAGCTATGGCTACACCTTC
CASSLAGLSYGYTF
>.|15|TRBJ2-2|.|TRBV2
TGTGCCAGCAGTGTGGGCAGCCCGAACACCGGGGAGCTGTTTTTT
CASSVGSPNTGELFF
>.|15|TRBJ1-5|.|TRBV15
TGTGCCACCAGCAGAGAACAGGGCCAAAATCAGCCCCAGCATTTT
CATSREQGQNQPQHF
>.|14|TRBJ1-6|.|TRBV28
TGTGCCAGCAGTTTTGAGGCCTATAATTCACCCCTCCACTTT
CASSFEAYNSPLHF
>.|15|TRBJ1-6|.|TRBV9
TGTGCCAGCAGCGTAGGAACGGCCTATAATTCACCCCTCCACTTT
CASSVGTAYNSPLHF
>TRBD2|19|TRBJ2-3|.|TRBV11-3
TGTGCCAGCAGCTCTGGAATGACTAGCGGGGGGCTGGTCACAGATACGCAGTATTTT
CASSSGMTSGGLVTDTQYF
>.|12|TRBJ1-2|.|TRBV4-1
TGCGCCAGCAGCCAAGATTCCCGGTATTACACCTTC
CASSQDSRYYTF
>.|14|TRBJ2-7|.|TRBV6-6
TGTGCCAGCAGCCCGGGACTGCTTGGCTACGAGCAGTACTTC
CASSPGLLGYEQYF
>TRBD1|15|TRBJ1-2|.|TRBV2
TGTGCCAGCAGGAGGGACAGACAAGCTAACTATGGCTACACCTTC
CASRRDRQANYGYTF
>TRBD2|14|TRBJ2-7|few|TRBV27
TGTGCCAGCAGTTCCGGGACTAGCTCCAACGAGCAGTACTTC
CASSSGTSSNEQYF
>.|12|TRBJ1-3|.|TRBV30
TGTGCCTGGAGGACGGGTGGAAACACCATATATTTT
CAWRTGGNTIYF
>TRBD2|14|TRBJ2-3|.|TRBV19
TGTGCCACGACCGGGACTAGGCATTCCGATACGCAGTATTTT
CATTGTRHSDTQYF
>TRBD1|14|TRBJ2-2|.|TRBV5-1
TGCGCCAGCAGCTTGTACAGGGGGGACGGGGAGCTGTTTTTT
CASSLYRGDGELFF
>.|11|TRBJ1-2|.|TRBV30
TGTGCCGGGGGGGCGGGCTATGGCTACACCTTC
CAGGAGYGYTF
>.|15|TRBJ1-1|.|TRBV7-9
TGTGCCAGCAGCTCCGAGGGGGGGGCAAAGGTAGGAGCTTTCTTT
CASSSEGGAKVGAFF
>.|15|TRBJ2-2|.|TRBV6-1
TGTGCCAGCAAGGGTGGGGGGTCGAACACCGGGGAGCTGTTTTTT
CASKGGGSNTGELFF
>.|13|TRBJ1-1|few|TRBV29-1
TGCAGCGTTGAAAGGGCCAGGGGCACTGAAGCTTTCTTT
CSVERARGTEAFF
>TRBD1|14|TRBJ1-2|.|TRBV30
TGTGCCTGGAGTAGGGACAGGGTGGCCTATGGCTACACCTTC
CAWSRDRVAYGYTF
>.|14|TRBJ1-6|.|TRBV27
TGTGCCAGCAGTTTCGGCAGGGTAGATTCACCCCTCCACTTT
CASSFGRVDSPLHF
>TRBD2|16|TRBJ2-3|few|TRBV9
TGTGCCAGCAGCCTCACAGCGGGGGCTAGCACAGATACGCAGTATTTT
CASSLTAGASTDTQYF
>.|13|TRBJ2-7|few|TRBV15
TGTGCCACCAGCAACCAAAGAGGCTACGAGCAGTACTTC
CATSNQRGYEQYF
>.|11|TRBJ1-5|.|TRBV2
TGTGCCAGCAGTGAAGGGGCAGGGTGTCATTTT
CASSEGAGCHF
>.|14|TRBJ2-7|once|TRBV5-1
TGCGCCAGCAGCCCCGAGACCGTCTCCAGGGAGCAGTACTTC
CASSPETVSREQYF
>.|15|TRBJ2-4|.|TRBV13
TGTGCCAGCAGCTTAGAGGGGGAAGCCAAAAACATTCAGTACTTC
CASSLEGEAKNIQYF
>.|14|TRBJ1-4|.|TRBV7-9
TGTGCCAGCAGCCCAGGGCCCGCTCCCGAAAAACTGTTTTTT
CASSPGPAPEKLFF
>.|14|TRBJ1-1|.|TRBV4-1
TGCGCCAGCAGCCAAGAGGCCGGGGGTTTCGGAGCTTTCTTT
CASSQEAGGFGAFF
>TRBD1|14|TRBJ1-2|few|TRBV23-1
TGCGCCAGCAGTCAAAGGACAGGGGGCAACGGCTACACCTTC
CASSQRTGGNGYTF
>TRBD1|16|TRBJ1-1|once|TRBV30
TGTGCCTGGAGTTCCTGGGGGGGACAGGGTGCCACTGAAGCTTTCTTT
CAWSSWGGQGATEAFF
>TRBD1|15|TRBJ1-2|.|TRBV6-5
TGTGCCAGCAGTTACTCGGGACAGCGGAACTATGGCTACACCTTC
CASSYSGQRNYGYTF
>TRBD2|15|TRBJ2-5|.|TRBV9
TGTGCCAGCAGCGTGGGGACTAGGGTCCAAGAGACCCAGTACTTC
CASSVGTRVQETQYF
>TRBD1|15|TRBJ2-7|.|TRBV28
TGTGCCAGCAGAACGGGGACAGGGGTTTCCGACGAGCAGTACTTC
CASRTGTGVSDEQYF
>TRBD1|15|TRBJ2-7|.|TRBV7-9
TGTGCCAGCAGCCGTACCCCGGGACAGACCTACGAGCAGTACTTC
CASSRTPGQTYEQYF
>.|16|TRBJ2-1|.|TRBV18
TGTGCCAGCTCAATTACCCTCACAACCTCCTACAATGAGCAGTTCTTC
CASSITLTTSYNEQFF
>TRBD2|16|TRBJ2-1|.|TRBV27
TGTGCCAGCAGTTTATCTCGTCGGGGGGCCTACAATGAGCAGTTCTTC
CASSLSRRGAYNEQFF
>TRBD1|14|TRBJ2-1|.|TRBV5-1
TGCGCCAGCTTCCGGGACAGGCGGTCCAATGAGCAGTTCTTC
CASFRDRRSNEQFF
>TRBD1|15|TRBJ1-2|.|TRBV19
TGTGCCAGTAGTATCTGGGACAGGGACCACTATGGCTACACCTTC
CASSIWDRDHYGYTF
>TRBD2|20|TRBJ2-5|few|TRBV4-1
TGCGCCAGCAGCCAAGATCGAGGACTAGCGGGGGGGTGGGGGGAGGAGACCCAGTACTTC
CASSQDRGLAGGWGEETQYF
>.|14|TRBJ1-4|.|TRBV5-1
TGCGCCAGCAGCTTGTCGTCAGGAGGTGAAAAACTGTTTTTT
CASSLSSGGEKLFF
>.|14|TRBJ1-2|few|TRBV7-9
TGTGCCAGCAGCTTAAGATCGACAGGACCTGGCTACACCTTC
CASSLRSTGPGYTF
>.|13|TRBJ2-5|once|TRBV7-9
TGTGCCAGCAGCTTAGAGTCCAGCGGGACCCAGTACTTC
CASSLESSGTQYF